What follows are 30 T cell receptor beta chains derived from one specimen sequenced in a study of T-cell memory formation after mild COVID-19. TCRdb re-derived calls from the 5' RACE reads in MiXCR, one entry per CDR3 protein. This table has around 300,000 distinct CDR3 sequences, 10% to 15% appearing once. Sequencing was performed on PBMCs or a T cell subset sorted from them (not recorded which). The receptors originated from a man between 18 and 29 years old who had mild COVID-19 (a few samples of this study predate the infection). Cell type and time point are not known.

The chain joins TRBV29-1 to TRBJ2-5, with D possibly being TRBD2 (5 bases). The CDR3 contains 16 residues. Germline assignment: CDR1 SQVTM and CDR2 ANQGSEA. Trimming removed 0 bases from V and 3 bases from J, with 17 bases in between. This CDR3 is CSVEDLYGGSEETQYF. In DNA form, the CDR3 reads TGCAGCGTTGAAGATCTTTATGGCGGGTCCGAAGAGACCCAGTACTTC. Filled out from reference TRBV29-1 and TRBJ2-5, the complete variable domain reads SAVISQKPSRDICQRGTSLTIQCQVDSQVTMMFWYRQQPGQSLTLIATANQGSEATYESGFVIDKFPISRPNLTFSTLTVSNMSPEDSSIYLCSVEDLYGGSEETQYFGPGTRLLVL.

The chain has TRBV7-9 and TRBJ1-5; 9 bases are shared with TRBD1. The CDR3 covers 17 residues. Germline loops: CDR1 SEHNR, CDR2 FQNEAQ (reference sequence). The junction had 8 bases not matched to a gene; V was cut back by 5 bases and J by 0 bases. In DNA form, the CDR3 reads TGTGCCAGCAGCGTACAGGGGGCTTTGGGTAGCAATCAGCCCCAGCATTTT. As protein: CASSVQGALGSNQPQHF.

The sample holds a few counts of this clonotype. The genes are TRBV5-1 and TRBJ2-2; perhaps TRBD1 as D (5 bases). The CDR3 has 15 amino acids. V was pared by 7 bases and J by 5 bases, with 18 bases between. Germline assignment: CDR1 SGHRS and CDR2 YFSETQ. Here the CDR3 DNA reads TGCGCCAGCTACCTGGGGCTCGATGCTACCGGGGAGCTGTTTTTT. Translated, it gives CASYLGLDATGELFF.

This clonotype was detected a few times. The rearrangement uses TRBV7-2 and TRBJ2-7, with TRBD1 identical over 8 bases. The CDR3 is 14 amino acids. V lost 3 bases and J lost 10; bases outside the gene matches: 11. Germline CDR1 SGHTA, CDR2 FQGNSA. The CDR3 nucleotides read TGTGCCAGCAGCTTTCAGGGGGCGGTAGGTGGACAGTACTTC. This encodes CASSFQGAVGGQYF.

This clonotype turned up a few times. V and J are TRBV4-1 and TRBJ2-3; D is possibly TRBD2 (5 bases). Germline V gene sequence: CDR1 MGHRA, CDR2 YSYEKL. This CDR3 spans 16 amino acids. V was clipped by 7 bases and J by 0 bases, with 17 bases between them. The CDR3 bases are TGCGCCAGCACCCGGGGTACAGCCGCTAGCACAGATACGCAGTATTTT. This codes for CASTRGTAASTDTQYF.

This clonotype turned up a few times. V usage is TRBV5-4 and J usage is TRBJ1-2; D uncertain. The germline V gene encodes CDR1 SGHNT and CDR2 YYREEE (reference sequence). The CDR3 contains 15 residues. Trimming cost V 0 bases and J 3 bases, with 12 bases left between them. CDR3 sequence: CASSLATTIYYGYTF. CDR3 in DNA: TGTGCCAGCAGCTTGGCCACGACCATATACTATGGCTACACCTTC.

This clonotype showed up many times. This rearrangement joins TRBV4-2 to TRBJ2-5, with 8 bases that match TRBD2. The CDR3 totals 15 residues. V was clipped by 11 bases and J by 4 bases; unmatched bases: 15. The germline gives CDR1 LGHNA, CDR2 YNFKEQ. CDR3 protein: CASGGGTALSETQYF. The CDR3 coding sequence is TGTGCCTCGGGCGGGGGGACCGCTCTCTCAGAGACCCAGTACTTC.

The rearrangement joins TRBV24-1 to TRBJ2-1; D may match TRBD1 or TRBD2 (5 bases each). The ends were cut back, 3 bases at V and 5 bases at J, with 19 bases in the middle. Germline V gene lookup returns CDR1 KGHDR and CDR2 SFDVKD. The CDR3 is 17 amino acids. Here the CDR3 reads CATSDSHPGRLNNEQFF. The CDR3 DNA follows: TGTGCCACCAGTGATAGTCATCCGGGACGATTGAACAATGAGCAGTTCTTC.

The V gene is TRBV4-1, the J gene TRBJ1-6; TRBD1 matches at 8 bases. The CDR3 extends over 17 amino acids. Germline CDR1 MGHRA, CDR2 YSYEKL. V was clipped by 8 bases and J by 7 bases; unmatched bases: 16. The DNA of the CDR3 is TGCGCCAGCGGAGAGGTAGTACGGGACAGGAGAAATTCACCCCTCCACTTT. This encodes CASGEVVRDRRNSPLHF.

This clonotype has a handful of counts. The V call is TRBV30, the J call TRBJ2-7, with D possibly being TRBD1 (5 bases). The CDR3 covers 12 residues. V dropped 0 bases and J dropped 9 bases, with 12 bases sitting between them. From germline, CDR1 is GTSNPN and CDR2 SVGIG (reference sequence). CDR3 residues: CAWSVRGSVQYF. CDR3 DNA sequence: TGTGCCTGGAGTGTAAGGGGCAGTGTGCAGTACTTC.

This chain uses TRBV2 with TRBJ2-3, with 7 bases aligning to TRBD1. Germline trimming cut 4 bases from V and 0 bases from J; bases unmatched to any gene: 13. The CDR3 consists of 18 residues. In germline, CDR1 is SNHLY, CDR2 FYNNEI. The CDR3 here is CASSADRGQLLSTDTQYF. DNA for the CDR3: TGTGCCAGCAGTGCAGACCGGGGACAGCTACTTAGCACAGATACGCAGTATTTT.

This clonotype has only a few counts. The rearrangement links TRBV4-2 to TRBJ2-3; D unresolved. With 2 bases removed from V and 6 bases from J, the gap between germline ends came to 9 bases. The CDR3 spans 13 residues. Germline assignment: CDR1 LGHNA and CDR2 YNFKEQ. This CDR3 is CASSQRVFDTQYF. CDR3 coding DNA: TGTGCCAGCAGCCAACGCGTTTTCGATACGCAGTATTTT.

The gene calls are TRBV10-3 and TRBJ1-2, with TRBD1 identical over 8 bases. Unmatched junction bases numbered 0, after V lost 4 bases and J lost 2 bases. The germline V gene encodes CDR1 ENHRY and CDR2 SYGVKD. The CDR3 runs 13 residues. This CDR3 reads CAISGQGNYGYTF. The DNA of the CDR3 is TGTGCCATCAGTGGACAGGGGAACTATGGCTACACCTTC.

This clonotype appeared a few times. V usage is TRBV5-1 and J usage is TRBJ1-2; 7 bases are a match to TRBD1. There are 15 residues in the CDR3. The germline V gene has CDR1 SGHRS and CDR2 YFSETQ. J lost 4 bases, V lost 0 bases, and 6 bases had no gene match. The CDR3 coding sequence is TGCGCCAGCAGCTTGGGGACAGGCGGGACCTATGGCTACACCTTC. Its translation is CASSLGTGGTYGYTF.

V gene TRBV7-9 combines with J gene TRBJ2-6; 7 bases line up with TRBD2. This CDR3 has 17 amino acids. With 5 bases clipped from V and 0 bases from J, the junction kept 7 bases outside the gene matches. The V gene's germline CDR1 is SEHNR and CDR2 FQNEAQ (reference sequence). The DNA for the CDR3 is TGTGCCAGCAGCGTCAGCGGGGTCCCCTCTGGGGCCAACGTCCTGACTTTC. This sequence encodes CASSVSGVPSGANVLTF.

V gene TRBV7-9 combines with J gene TRBJ2-3; a weak D match, TRBD1 (5 bases). CDR3 length: 13 residues. Deletions cut 2 bases from V and 6 bases from J, with 9 bases between. Germline lookup yields CDR1 SEHNR and CDR2 FQNEAQ (reference sequence). The CDR3 DNA reads TGTGCCAGCAGCTTACCTGCAGGGGATACGCAGTATTTT. Protein sequence: CASSLPAGDTQYF.

V and J are TRBV15 and TRBJ1-1; D uncertain. The CDR3 runs 14 residues. V gave up 0 bases and J gave up 7 bases, with 12 bases separating them. Looked up from germline, CDR1 is LNHNV and CDR2 is YYDKDF (reference sequence). CDR3 sequence (DNA): TGTGCCACCAGCAGAGATCCGCCCAGCCTTGAAGCTTTCTTT. Amino acids: CATSRDPPSLEAFF. The complete variable domain, with remaining parts taken from reference TRBV15 and TRBJ1-1, reads DAMVIQNPRYQVTQFGKPVTLSCSQTLNHNVMYWYQQKSSQAPKLLFHYYDKDFNNEADTPDNFQSRRPNTSFCFLDIRSPGLGDTAMYLCATSRDPPSLEAFFGQGTRLTVV.

This clonotype was picked up a small number of times. The chain couples TRBV5-6 to TRBJ2-2, with D possibly TRBD2 on 5 matching bases. CDR1 is SGHDT and CDR2 is YYEEEE in the germline V gene. Deletions cut 3 bases from V and 2 bases from J, with 11 bases between. The CDR3 is 15 residues long. The CDR3 bases are TGTGCCAGCAGCTCCGGACTGACTAACACCGGGGAGCTGTTTTTT. Translated: CASSSGLTNTGELFF.

This chain uses TRBV5-6 with TRBJ2-3; possible D gene TRBD2, 7 bases. There are 15 residues in the CDR3. Germline V gene lookup returns CDR1 SGHDT and CDR2 YYEEEE. V was clipped by 1 base and J by 3 bases, with 12 bases between them. The CDR3 nucleotides are TGTGCCAGCAGCTTGTGGGGGGGGGCGACAGATACGCAGTATTTT. This codes for CASSLWGGATDTQYF. The variable domain in full, completed from reference TRBV5-6 and TRBJ2-3, reads DAGVTQSPTHLIKTRGQQVTLRCSPKSGHDTVSWYQQALGQGPQFIFQYYEEEERQRGNFPDRFSGHQFPNYSSELNVNALLLGDSALYLCASSLWGGATDTQYFGPGTRLTVL.

The gene calls are TRBV4-1 and TRBJ1-1; D remains ambiguous. CDR1 is MGHRA, CDR2 YSYEKL, per germline. The V gene lost 5 bases and the J gene lost 1 base, with 8 bases spanning the gap. There are 13 residues in the CDR3. As DNA, the CDR3 is TGCGCCAGCAGCTATGGACCGAACACTGAAGCTTTCTTT. Its protein product is CASSYGPNTEAFF.

There are a few counts of this clonotype. The chain carries TRBV2 and TRBJ1-1, with D hard to call. The CDR3 length is 16 residues. V lost 7 bases and J lost 1, with 19 bases in between. Germline V gene sequence: CDR1 SNHLY, CDR2 FYNNEI. CDR3 bases: TGTGCCAGCATTCGTGCCCCGGCAGCGGGGAACACTGAAGCTTTCTTT. It yields the protein CASIRAPAAGNTEAFF.

The chain couples TRBV12-3 or TRBV12-4 to TRBJ2-1; D is possibly TRBD2 (5 bases). CDR3 length: 16 amino acids. V shed 5 bases and J shed 0 bases, with 14 bases lying between them. CDR3: CASSGLAMSSYNEQFF. CDR3 in DNA: TGTGCCAGCAGTGGTCTAGCTATGAGCTCCTACAATGAGCAGTTCTTC.

This clonotype was seen a few times. The V and J genes are TRBV11-3 and TRBJ2-3; TRBD2 matches at 8 bases. The CDR3 extends over 15 amino acids. V dropped 6 bases and J dropped 3; count of bases not matched to a gene: 8. Germline-derived CDR1 and CDR2 are SGHNT and YENEEA. The CDR3 protein is CASSSSGLRTDTQYF. The CDR3 nucleotides are TGTGCCAGCAGTTCTAGCGGGCTTAGGACAGATACGCAGTATTTT.

The rearrangement links TRBV6-6 to TRBJ2-4, with D uncertain. The ends were cut back, 5 bases at V and 3 bases at J, with 11 bases in the middle. Germline-derived CDR1 and CDR2 are MNHNY and SVGAGI (reference sequence). This CDR3 has 14 amino acids. DNA for the CDR3: TGTGCCAGCAGTCCCGGGCAGGACAAAAACATTCAGTACTTC. Translating it yields CASSPGQDKNIQYF.

The chain has TRBV5-1 and TRBJ2-7; D gene ambiguous. Germline V gives CDR1 SGHRS, CDR2 YFSETQ. V was pared by 1 base and J by 3 bases, with 8 bases between. CDR3 size: 13 residues. As DNA, the CDR3 is TGCGCCAGCAGCTTGAGCCAGTACTACGAGCAGTACTTC. It yields the protein CASSLSQYYEQYF. Drawing the rest from reference TRBV5-1 and TRBJ2-7, the complete variable domain is KAGVTQTPRYLIKTRGQQVTLSCSPISGHRSVSWYQQTPGQGLQFLFEYFSETQRNKGNFPGRFSGRQFSNSRSEMNVSTLELGDSALYLCASSLSQYYEQYFGPGTRLTVT.

This clonotype was seen ten or more times. The V gene is TRBV10-3, the J gene TRBJ1-4; 7 bases match TRBD1. Losses at the gene ends were 6 bases for V and 6 bases for J; bases not matched to a gene: 4. Germline V lookup: CDR1 ENHRY, CDR2 SYGVKD. The CDR3 length is 13 residues. The CDR3 DNA sequence: TGTGCCATCAGCGACAGGGAGCATGAAAAACTGTTTTTT. Translation gives CAISDREHEKLFF.

This clonotype was detected only a few times. This chain joins TRBV20-1 and TRBJ1-5; weak D call: TRBD1 (6 bases). The CDR3 extends over 14 amino acids. V was pared by 0 bases and J by 7 bases, with 13 bases between. Germline CDR1 reads DFQATT; CDR2 reads SNEGSKA (reference sequence). Written as DNA, the CDR3 is TGCAGTGCTAGAGATCGCAGGGGAGGCCAGCCCCAGCATTTT. It codes for CSARDRRGGQPQHF.

This clonotype was detected a few times. The V gene is TRBV20-1, the J gene TRBJ2-1; maybe TRBD2 (6 bases). V lost 2 bases and J 0 bases, leaving 14 bases between the germline ends. CDR3 length: 16 amino acids. Germline CDR1 is DFQATT and CDR2 is SNEGSKA (reference sequence). The CDR3 reads CSARKRAGSSYNEQFF. The CDR3 DNA is TGCAGTGCTAGAAAGCGGGCGGGGAGCTCCTACAATGAGCAGTTCTTC.

The rearrangement uses TRBV29-1 and TRBJ1-1; D is unresolved. This CDR3 has 15 amino acids. Trimming left V 7 bases short and J 2 bases short, with 20 bases between. Germline CDR1 and CDR2: SQVTM and ANQGSEA. CDR3: CSAQKIRTRNTEAFF. For the CDR3, the DNA is TGCAGCGCCCAAAAAATCCGGACCCGCAACACTGAAGCTTTCTTT.

In DNA form, the CDR3 reads TGTGCCAGCAGCGCTCGGGACAGCTCTAACTATGGCTACACCTTC. Encoded protein: CASSARDSSNYGYTF. The V and J genes are TRBV3-1 and TRBJ1-2; 7 bases map to TRBD1. This CDR3 is built from 15 residues. Trimming took 5 bases from V and 0 from J; bases not matched to a gene: 6. In germline, CDR1 is LGHDT, CDR2 YNNKEL (reference sequence).